This T cell receptor (beta chain) was sequenced during a study of blood T cell repertoires in COVID-19. Some clones are missing from TCRdb's copy, which holds only in-frame ones; the method was immunoSEQ multiplex PCR. The sample lists roughly 100,000 clones, 89% occurring once. The CDR3 has 12 amino acids. The germline V and J ends were trimmed by 4 bases and 4 bases, with 5 bases remaining between them. Germline V gene data show CDR1 as MDHEN and CDR2 as SYDVKM. J is TRBJ1-5 and V is TRBV28, with unresolved D. This clonotype was obtained from a woman older than 75 in a cohort sampled during active COVID-19. The sample was peripheral blood. This CDR3 is CASSSTNQPQHF. CDR3 nucleotide sequence: TGTGCCAGCAGTTCCACAAATCAGCCCCAGCATTTT.